This TCR beta chain was retrieved from a study of technical replicates of blood from several donors. The CDR3 runs to 13 residues. Trimming took off 0 bases at V and 3 bases at J, with 8 bases between the two ends. The germline CDR1 and CDR2 sequences are SQVTM and ANQGSEA. The data were produced by immunoSEQ multiplex PCR, yet TCRdb's version contains in-frame clones alone and is incomplete. The sample gives over 80,000 clones, about 96% of which show up once; about 0.36% is in the top ten. The sequencing input was T cells isolated from PBMCs. The TCR originated in a human donor in good health. This rearrangement joins TRBV29-1 to TRBJ1-1; tentatively, D is TRBD1 (5 bases). The CDR3, as DNA: TGCAGCGTTGAAGATGGCAGGGACACTGAAGCTTTCTTT. Its protein product is CSVEDGRDTEAFF. The full variable domain, its missing parts supplied by reference TRBV29-1 and TRBJ1-1, is SAVISQKPSRDICQRGTSLTIQCQVDSQVTMMFWYRQQPGQSLTLIATANQGSEATYESGFVIDKFPISRPNLTFSTLTVSNMSPEDSSIYLCSVEDGRDTEAFFGQGTRLTVV.